The following is a TCR beta chain sequence with its context. Its target antigen remains unknown. Base quality data are lacking; no much larger clone is found one base away. The germline V gene specifies SGHRS as CDR1 and YFSETQ as CDR2. The CDR3, cysteine through phenylalanine, is 18 amino acids long. Only the CDR3 DNA stays, 54 bases, in frame from base 1. The junction carries 20 bases between V and J, which are trimmed by 4 bases and 0 bases respectively. A second Seattle source provided samples from volunteer blood donors who had recovered from COVID-19. The collaborating institutions used their own protocols to collect whole blood in K2EDTA tubes. For TCRbeta analysis, collaborators shipped samples in one of three forms: frozen whole blood, isolated PBMCs, or DNA extracted from either of those sample types. TCRbeta CDR3 regions were amplified from genomic DNA using the immunoSEQ Assay, a bias-controlled multiplex PCR. The study's own analysis went as follows. Within the assay, amplification of reference gene primers was used to estimate how many nucleated cells each sample contained. Sequence reads were collapsed and filtered to measure the absolute abundance of every unique TCRbeta CDR3 rearrangement. For each sample, productive Simpson clonality was calculated by taking the square root of Simpson's diversity index across productive rearrangements. Imported from immuneACCESS, the table was reduced by TCRdb to in-frame sequences with V and J called. These copies leave out some clones; in studies compared against another copy, an unresolved V gene accounts for under half, and the cause of the remainder is not known. V and J calls and clone size are given by that table; D and trimming were obtained from the DNA. Recorded for this sample are over 150,000 clones; approximately 88% of them occurred a single time. Over 3.5% of the sample comes from the top ten.

The data stem from a study of blood T cell repertoires in COVID-19 (dated by TCRdb to 2018 to 2021). Broadly, across the study: Samples covering the acute and convalescent phases of COVID-19 were provided by collaborators in the United States, Italy and Spain. The prospective study material was composed of cDNA or gDNA derived from T cells, B-cell-depleted T cells, or PBMCs. The dataset comprised deeply sampled blood TCRbeta repertoires from subjects exposed to, actively infected with, or recovered from COVID-19. The repertoires were released in a freely available public database intended as a resource for research on the immune response to SARS-CoV-2. Samples came from the ongoing ImmuneRACE study (first 160 participants) plus 1,254 subjects from 6 global collaborators. A de-identified subject ID, COVID-19 status, age in years and sex were almost always included in the sample metadata. Where HLA class I and class II types were available, the types were taken from metadata supplied by the sample provider, not from assay-based typing. What the research found in general, with its limitations: The quantity of clinical and demographic metadata differed by source and by participant and was supplied without curation.

The rearranged segments are TRBV5-1 and TRBJ2-1, with the identity of the D gene unclear. This clonotype was sampled from a woman aged 55-69 years who had recovered from COVID-19. The sequenced sample was peripheral blood. The CDR3 is CASSLAFPTVSSYNEQFF. The nucleotides read TGCGCCAGCAGCCTCGCTTTTCCCACAGTTAGCTCCTACAATGAGCAGTTCTTC.